Sequencing of this T cell receptor (beta chain) was carried out in a study of CD8 T cells in Susac syndrome. Germline V gene sequence: CDR1 DFQATT, CDR2 SNEGSKA (reference sequence). Trimming removed 0 bases at V and 1 base at J, with 9 bases between. The CDR3 totals 14 residues. TEMRA cells underwent FACS enrichment and CD8+ and CD4+ T cells underwent negative isolation. Reverse transcription of roughly 0.5 to 1 ug RNA was performed with random hexamers. Coverage of TCR beta CDR3 amplification by immunoSEQ multiplex PCR extended to 54 Vbeta and 13 Jbeta. TCRdb fed the immunoSEQ multiplex PCR reads into MiXCR, producing one record per CDR3 protein. The sample carries about 190,000 distinct CDR3 sequences, under 95% recorded once.

The J gene is TRBJ1-2, the V gene TRBV20-1, with D possibly being TRBD1 (5 bases). The TCR sequence derives from a human donor in good health. Specimen: CD4+ T cells from PBMCs. CDR3: CSARDDRYNYGYTF. Here the CDR3 DNA reads TGCAGTGCTAGAGATGACAGATATAACTATGGCTACACCTTC.